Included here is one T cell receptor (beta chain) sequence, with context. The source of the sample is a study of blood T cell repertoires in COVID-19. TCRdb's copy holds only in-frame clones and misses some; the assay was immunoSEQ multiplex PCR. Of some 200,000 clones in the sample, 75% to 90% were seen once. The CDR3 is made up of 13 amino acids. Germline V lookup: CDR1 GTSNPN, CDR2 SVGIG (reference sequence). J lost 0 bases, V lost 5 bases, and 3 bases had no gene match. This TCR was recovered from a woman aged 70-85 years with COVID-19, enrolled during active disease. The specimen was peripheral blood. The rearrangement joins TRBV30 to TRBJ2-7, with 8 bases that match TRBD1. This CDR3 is CAWRGQVSYEQYF. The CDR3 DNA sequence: TGTGCCTGGCGGGGACAGGTCTCCTACGAGCAGTACTTC.